These T cell receptor beta chains were read from a single sample in a study of post-analysis software for immune sequencing data. TCRdb used MiXCR to reprocess the PCR reads, holding one entry per CDR3 protein. The sample shows hundreds of thousands of distinct CDR3 sequences, 59% of them seen only once. The sequencing sample was made of blood. These receptors originate from a girl aged 2 to 9 with multiple sclerosis. Each CDR3 is given with its conserved first and last residue.

V	J	CDR3
TRBV20-1	TRBJ1-6	CSATQTGVGSPLHF
TRBV29-1	TRBJ2-1	CSVEGGLADSYNEQFF
TRBV15	TRBJ2-1	CATSRDPSGYNEQFF
TRBV12-3/TRBV12-4	TRBJ2-1	CASSLLGPTFQFF
TRBV2	TRBJ2-3	CASSASLAIDTQYF
TRBV12-3/TRBV12-4	TRBJ1-6	CASINSGSSYNSPLHF
TRBV7-3	TRBJ2-1	CASSQPQGRNEQFF
TRBV12-3/TRBV12-4	TRBJ2-7	CASTLGGPWDEQYF
TRBV9	TRBJ2-3	CASSVGLVRDTQYF
TRBV5-5	TRBJ2-5	CASSPLRLQETQYF
TRBV20-1	TRBJ2-5	CSARERGWGETQYF
TRBV7-2	TRBJ2-3	CASRRTISDTQYF
TRBV2	TRBJ2-5	CASSGLGGRETQYF
TRBV5-1	TRBJ1-1	CASSSHLANTEAFF
TRBV29-1	TRBJ2-1	CSVENGGNEQFF
TRBV3-1	TRBJ2-1	CASSQEGFGNEQFF
TRBV6-2/TRBV6-3	TRBJ2-3	CASRDPTDTQYF
TRBV4-2	TRBJ2-3	CASSQGTENTDTQYF
TRBV20-1	TRBJ2-1	CSAASSGEYNEQFF
TRBV2	TRBJ2-1	CASSVRTNDDEQFF
TRBV12-3/TRBV12-4	TRBJ2-5	CASRDRGQETQYF
TRBV7-2	TRBJ2-1	CASSPRTSGGPHQFF
TRBV9	TRBJ2-3	CASSVVGRTTDTQYF
TRBV3-1	TRBJ2-1	CASSQGGTLGNEQFF
TRBV30	TRBJ1-1	CAWKSYMNTEAFF
TRBV20-1	TRBJ2-6	CSARSPGQGSSGANVLTF
TRBV10-3	TRBJ2-6	CAIRGGDTSSGANVLTF
TRBV12-3/TRBV12-4	TRBJ1-5	CASTLGGISNQPQHF
TRBV12-3/TRBV12-4	TRBJ1-2	CASSLRGKGYTF
TRBV27	TRBJ2-5	CASSSWTSGYQETQYF
TRBV5-5	TRBJ2-3	CASSRIGADTQYF
TRBV4-1	TRBJ2-5	CASSQDYGDRGYQETQYF
TRBV5-1	TRBJ1-1	CASSAEGGLAFF
TRBV6-2/TRBV6-3	TRBJ1-1	CASSYPSENTEAFF
TRBV5-1	TRBJ2-5	CASSLDGYQETQYF
TRBV3-1	TRBJ2-1	CASSQGEGARIYNEQFF
TRBV7-2	TRBJ2-5	CASSLVRGGRQETQYF
TRBV20-1	TRBJ2-5	CSALGRTSEETQYF
TRBV6-6	TRBJ2-5	CASSYPTDYQETQYF
TRBV10-3	TRBJ1-5	CAISGQGARQPQHF
TRBV29-1	TRBJ2-7	CSVEDRGLANYEQYF
TRBV6-2/TRBV6-3	TRBJ2-1	CASSYDTTNNEQFF
TRBV15	TRBJ1-6	CATTLQGNSPLHF
TRBV14	TRBJ2-3	CASSQDVGWSTDTQYF
TRBV27	TRBJ2-5	CASSPRQDRQETQYF
TRBV7-3	TRBJ2-1	CASSLDREGEQFF
TRBV29-1	TRBJ2-1	CSVFGGVSYNEQFF
TRBV20-1	TRBJ2-3	CSARDPGRDTQYF
TRBV28	TRBJ2-6	CASAPNSGRATGANVLTF
TRBV18	TRBJ2-1	CASSPLQGLDEQFF
TRBV4-1	TRBJ2-1	CASSQDQGAGLADNEQFF
TRBV5-6	TRBJ2-3	CASRKAITDTQYF
TRBV6-2/TRBV6-3	TRBJ2-1	CASQLLAGFSSYNEQFF
TRBV6-2/TRBV6-3	TRBJ2-7	CASKGVLSYEQYF